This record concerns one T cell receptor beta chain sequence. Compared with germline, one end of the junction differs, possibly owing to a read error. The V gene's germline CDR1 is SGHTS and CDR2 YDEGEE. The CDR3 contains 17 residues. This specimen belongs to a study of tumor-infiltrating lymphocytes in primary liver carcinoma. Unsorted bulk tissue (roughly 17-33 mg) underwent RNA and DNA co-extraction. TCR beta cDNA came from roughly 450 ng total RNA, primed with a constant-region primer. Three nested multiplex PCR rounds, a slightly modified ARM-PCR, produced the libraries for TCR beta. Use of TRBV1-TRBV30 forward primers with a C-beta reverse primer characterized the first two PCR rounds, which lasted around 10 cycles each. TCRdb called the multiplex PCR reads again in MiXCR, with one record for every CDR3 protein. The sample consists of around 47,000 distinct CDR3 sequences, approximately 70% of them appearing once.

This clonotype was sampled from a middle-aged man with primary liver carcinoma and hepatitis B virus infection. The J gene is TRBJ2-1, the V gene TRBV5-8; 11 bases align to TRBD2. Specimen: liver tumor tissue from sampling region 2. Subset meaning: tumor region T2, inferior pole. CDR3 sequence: CASSPLGLAVSYNGQFF. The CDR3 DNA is TGTGCCAGCAGCCCGCTGGGACTAGCGGTCTCCTACAATGGGCAGTTCTTC.